These T cell receptor beta chains were read from a single sample in a study of CD8+CD57+ T cells in acquired aplastic anemia. TCRdb recomputed calls from the reads with MiXCR, one row per CDR3 protein. The repertoire has about 160,000 distinct CDR3 sequences, about two thirds of them found once; the top ten carry about 50%. The material sequenced was sorted CD4+, CD8+, or CD8+CD57+ T cells (not recorded which) from PBMCs. The receptors here all came from a human donor with aplastic anemia. Each CDR3 is given with its conserved first and last residue. D genes are given only for firm matches. Part of the rows lack a size; the others show once, few, many or a class for expanded clones.

d_call,clone_size,v_call,j_call,cdr3_nt,cdr3_aa
-,-,TRBV25-1,TRBJ1-6,TGTGCCAGCAGTGATGGGGGAGTCTCCTATAATTCACCCCTCCACTTT,CASSDGGVSYNSPLHF
-,-,TRBV30,TRBJ1-1,TGTGCCTGGAGTGCCCCTAGGGACTTTGCTTACGGTGAAGCTTTCTTT,CAWSAPRDFAYGEAFF
-,-,TRBV7-9,TRBJ1-1,TGTGCCAGCAGCCCTGTAGGCAGGGACTTGAACACTGAAGCTTTCTTT,CASSPVGRDLNTEAFF
-,few,TRBV24-1,TRBJ2-5,TGTGCCACCAGTGAATCGGGCAGTACCCAGTACTTC,CATSESGSTQYF
TRBD1,-,TRBV10-1,TRBJ2-7,TGCGCCAGCAGTGATCCCGGGACAGGGGGCGAGCAGTACTTC,CASSDPGTGGEQYF
TRBD2,few,TRBV7-9,TRBJ2-1,TGTGCCAGCAGCTCGATCAAGCGGGACGTCAATGAGCAGTTCTTC,CASSSIKRDVNEQFF
-,-,TRBV10-1,TRBJ1-6,TGCGCCAGCAGTGGAGGGCCGAGCTCCTATAATTCACCCCTCCACTTT,CASSGGPSSYNSPLHF
-,few,TRBV7-2,TRBJ2-5,TGTGCCAGCAGCTTGGCCGGGGGGCTCGAGACCCAGTACTTC,CASSLAGGLETQYF
-,-,TRBV6-4,TRBJ2-5,TGTGCCAGCAGCCTCCGGGGTAGCGCGCCTCAAGAGACCCAGTACTTC,CASSLRGSAPQETQYF
-,-,TRBV5-1,TRBJ1-5,TGCGCCAGCAGCTTGGAGGGAATTGGCAATCAGCCCCAGCATTTT,CASSLEGIGNQPQHF
-,-,TRBV20-1,TRBJ2-1,TGCAGTGCTTTCCCCGGGACAAATGAGCAGTTCTTC,CSAFPGTNEQFF
-,once,TRBV24-1,TRBJ2-5,TGTGCCACCAGTGATTTGGAGGGGATGGGGACCCAGTACTTC,CATSDLEGMGTQYF
TRBD2,-,TRBV20-1,TRBJ2-7,TGCAGTGCTAGATCGCTAGCGGGGGCCGGGGGGTACGAGCAGTACTTC,CSARSLAGAGGYEQYF
TRBD1,many,TRBV7-3,TRBJ1-2,TGTGCCAGCAGTCGAACCGGGACAGGGGTTTGGGGCTACACCTTC,CASSRTGTGVWGYTF
-,-,TRBV20-1,TRBJ1-4,TGCAGTGCGGCGACAACTAATGAAAAACTGTTTTTT,CSAATTNEKLFF
TRBD2,-,TRBV29-1,TRBJ2-7,TGCAGCGCCGGGACTAGGGGTGGCGAGCAGTACTTC,CSAGTRGGEQYF
TRBD2,-,TRBV7-9,TRBJ2-3,TGTGCCAGCAGCTCCGTAGCGGGGGGGCGAAATACGCAGTATTTT,CASSSVAGGRNTQYF
TRBD1,few,TRBV24-1,TRBJ1-1,TGTGCCACCAGTGATCCGCGGACAGGACACACTGAAGCTTTCTTT,CATSDPRTGHTEAFF
TRBD1,-,TRBV7-2,TRBJ2-3,TGTGCCAGCAGCCCCCTCGGGACAGGGGGCGTCGGCACAGATACGCAGTATTTT,CASSPLGTGGVGTDTQYF
-,-,TRBV7-8,TRBJ2-1,TGTGCCAGCAGCTTATTGGCGGACAGCTCCTACAATGAGCAGTTCTTC,CASSLLADSSYNEQFF
TRBD2,-,TRBV24-1,TRBJ2-3,TGTGCCACCAGTGATGGACTAGCGGGGGGGCGGGGATCAGATACGCAGTATTTT,CATSDGLAGGRGSDTQYF
-,-,TRBV29-1,TRBJ2-2,TGCAGCGTAGGACGAGGCGGAAACACCGGGGAGCTGTTTTTT,CSVGRGGNTGELFF